What follows are 24 T cell receptor beta chains derived from one specimen sequenced in a study of neoadjuvant nivolumab and ipilimumab in lung cancer. Profiling relied on immunoSEQ multiplex PCR, and the TCRdb table lists in-frame clones only, not all of them. The repertoire includes roughly 30,000 clones, about nine tenths of them detected once, and 4.5% to 5% sits in the top ten. This sample comprised peripheral blood, obtained after neoadjuvant nivolumab, alone or with ipilimumab, at or shortly before surgery. Every receptor here comes from an adult with non-small cell lung cancer.

The V call is TRBV2, the J call TRBJ1-2; TRBD1 might be the D (5 bases). V dropped 3 bases and J dropped 6 bases, with 14 bases sitting between them. Germline V gene sequence: CDR1 SNHLY, CDR2 FYNNEI. CDR3 length: 14 amino acids. CDR3 sequence (DNA): TGTGCCAGCAGTGAGGCGGGGCGGAGTGATGGCTACACCTTC. Protein product: CASSEAGRSDGYTF.

The chain links TRBV5-1 to TRBJ1-1, with D unresolved. Germline loops: CDR1 SGHRS, CDR2 YFSETQ. The V gene lost 0 bases and the J gene lost 1 base, with 10 bases spanning the gap. The CDR3 runs to 15 residues. Here the CDR3 DNA reads TGCGCCAGCAGCTTGGATTCCGTAGGGAACACTGAAGCTTTCTTT. It is translated as CASSLDSVGNTEAFF.

This chain joins TRBV7-9 and TRBJ2-3; TRBD1 aligns across 11 bases. The germline V gene has CDR1 SEHNR and CDR2 FQNEAQ (reference sequence). With V trimmed by 5 bases and J by 1 base, 14 bases remained unmatched. The CDR3 is made up of 19 amino acids. CDR3 amino acids: CASSQSLWTGGLGTDTQYF. The CDR3 coding sequence is TGTGCCAGCAGCCAATCCCTATGGACAGGGGGCTTGGGCACAGATACGCAGTATTTT. The complete variable domain, with remaining parts taken from reference TRBV7-9 and TRBJ2-3, reads DTGVSQNPRHKITKRGQNVTFRCDPISEHNRLYWYRQTLGQGPEFLTYFQNEAQLEKSRLLSDRFSAERPKGSFSTLEIQRTEQGDSAMYLCASSQSLWTGGLGTDTQYFGPGTRLTVL.

The chain links TRBV29-1 to TRBJ1-1; D remains unclear. V dropped 6 bases and J dropped 7 bases, with 12 bases sitting between them. The CDR3 has 11 residues. The germline gives CDR1 SQVTM, CDR2 ANQGSEA. Written as DNA, the CDR3 is TGCAGCGTCGTACCTCAGATTGAAGCTTTCTTT. Protein product: CSVVPQIEAFF.

V gene TRBV7-9 combines with J gene TRBJ2-3; D is uncertain. The CDR3 sequence is 12 residues long. V lost 3 bases and J 0 bases, leaving 1 base between the germline ends. From germline, CDR1 is SEHNR and CDR2 FQNEAQ (reference sequence). The DNA of the CDR3 is TGTGCCAGCAGCTTCAGCACAGATACGCAGTATTTT. Translating gives CASSFSTDTQYF.

The V gene is TRBV18, the J gene TRBJ2-5, with 7 bases identical to TRBD1. The junction had 19 bases not matched to a gene; V was cut back by 2 bases and J by 4 bases. CDR1 is KGHSH, CDR2 LQKENI, per germline. The CDR3 runs to 19 residues. The CDR3 DNA reads as TGTGCCAGCTCACCAATTGGTGGGACAGCTAACAAGTTGGGAGAGACCCAGTACTTC. Translating gives CASSPIGGTANKLGETQYF.

As DNA, the CDR3 is TGTGCCAGCGGTACAGGGGGGCTTCACACTGAAGCTTTCTTT. Translation gives CASGTGGLHTEAFF. The chain combines TRBV5-4 with TRBJ1-1; 8 positions agree with TRBD1. This CDR3 is 14 amino acids long. The germline V gene has CDR1 SGHNT and CDR2 YYREEE (reference sequence). Trimming cost V 7 bases and J 3 bases; bases outside gene matches: 8.

V and J are TRBV18 and TRBJ1-1; D remains ambiguous. V lost 3 bases and J lost 1, with 6 bases in between. CDR3 length equals 13 residues. Germline V gene sequence: CDR1 KGHSH, CDR2 LQKENI. The CDR3 DNA follows: TGTGCCAGCTCACCGCCAGGGAACACTGAAGCTTTCTTT. The encoded protein is CASSPPGNTEAFF.

The chain is built from TRBV5-1 and TRBJ2-4; D is undetermined. The ends were cut back, 1 base at V and 0 bases at J, with 11 bases in the middle. Germline V gene data show CDR1 as SGHRS and CDR2 as YFSETQ. The CDR3 has 16 residues. The CDR3 nucleotides read TGCGCCAGCAGCTTGAGGACGGTTGGAGCCAAAAACATTCAGTACTTC. It yields the protein CASSLRTVGAKNIQYF.

The V call is TRBV5-1, the J call TRBJ2-1; 7 bases agree with TRBD1. Germline-derived CDR1 and CDR2 are SGHRS and YFSETQ. The trim removed 1 base at V and 6 bases at J, leaving 13 bases unmatched. This CDR3 region has 17 residues. CDR3 in amino acids: CASSLTATGTVFNEQFF. Here the CDR3 DNA reads TGCGCCAGCAGCTTGACTGCCACCGGGACAGTTTTCAATGAGCAGTTCTTC.

The rearrangement joins TRBV18 to TRBJ1-6, with TRBD1 matching over 7 bases. V shed 2 bases, J shed 8 bases, and the junction held 9 bases outside the gene matches. This CDR3 spans 16 amino acids. Germline assignment: CDR1 KGHSH and CDR2 LQKENI. The CDR3 loop is CASSPFDRVTDSPLHF. The CDR3 coding sequence is TGTGCCAGCTCACCATTTGACAGGGTAACGGATTCACCCCTCCACTTT.

V and J are TRBV18 and TRBJ2-1; TRBD1 matches at 11 bases. The V gene's germline CDR1 is KGHSH and CDR2 LQKENI. The CDR3 totals 15 residues. J lost 6 bases, V lost 4 bases, and 5 bases had no gene match. CDR3 nucleotides: TGTGCCAGCTCACTCCGGGACAGGGGGTTCAATGAGCAGTTCTTC. Amino acids: CASSLRDRGFNEQFF.

This chain links TRBV7-2 with TRBJ1-2, with D possibly TRBD1 on 6 matching bases. The CDR3 is made up of 15 amino acids. CDR1 and CDR2 from the germline V gene are SGHTA and FQGNSA. Trimming cost V 5 bases and J 0 bases, with 13 bases left between them. The CDR3 nucleotides read TGTGCCAGCAGCCCTCCGGACAGCGCTAACTATGGCTACACCTTC. This encodes CASSPPDSANYGYTF.

The genes are TRBV6-1 and TRBJ1-1; 10 nucleotides match TRBD1. The germline gives CDR1 MNHNS, CDR2 SASEGT. Trimming cost V 6 bases and J 0 bases; bases outside gene matches: 4. CDR3 size: 15 residues. CDR3 sequence: CASRDRGRVNTEAFF. The CDR3 nucleotides are TGTGCCAGCAGAGACAGGGGGCGCGTGAACACTGAAGCTTTCTTT.

This sequence joins TRBV5-1 and TRBJ2-1, with 15 bases fitting TRBD2. V was pared by 4 bases and J by 4 bases, with 12 bases of the junction left unmatched. The CDR3 spans 19 residues. Per the germline V gene, CDR1 is SGHRS and CDR2 is YFSETQ. CDR3 nucleotide sequence: TGCGCCAGCAGCCTCCACGGGACTAGCGGGGGGCCGGGTTACAATGAGCAGTTCTTC. Protein product: CASSLHGTSGGPGYNEQFF.

The gene calls are TRBV27 and TRBJ1-2; the D is unclear. From germline, CDR1 is MNHEY and CDR2 SMNVEV (reference sequence). V shed 1 base and J shed 4 bases, with 7 bases lying between them. The length of the CDR3 is 13 residues. CDR3 region: CASSLFPFYGYTF. For the CDR3, the DNA is TGTGCCAGCAGTTTATTTCCCTTCTATGGCTACACCTTC.

The V call is TRBV10-2, the J call TRBJ2-1, with no clear D. The germline CDR1 and CDR2 sequences are WSHSY and SAAADI. The CDR3 is 12 residues long. The germline V and J ends were trimmed by 6 bases and 9 bases, with 12 bases remaining between them. CDR3 loop: CASSKGVFEQFF. The CDR3 region has the DNA TGCGCCAGCAGCAAGGGCGTTTTTGAGCAGTTCTTC.

This chain joins TRBV7-9 and TRBJ2-5; TRBD2 aligns across 7 bases. Looked up from germline, CDR1 is SEHNR and CDR2 is FQNEAQ (reference sequence). This CDR3 has 13 residues. J was trimmed by 5 bases and V by 3 bases; bases with no gene match: 3. CDR3 amino acids: CASSFQGGETQYF. The DNA for the CDR3 is TGTGCCAGCAGCTTTCAGGGAGGGGAGACCCAGTACTTC.

This clone was found a few times. The CDR3 coding sequence is TGCGCCAGCACACTGAATGGGGACACGACCGAAGCTTTCTTT. It yields the protein CASTLNGDTTEAFF. The chain uses TRBV4-1 and TRBJ1-1; tentative D call: TRBD1 (6 bases). Germline loops: CDR1 MGHRA, CDR2 YSYEKL. V lost 7 bases, J lost 8 bases, and 20 bases lay in between. The CDR3 extends over 14 amino acids.

V usage is TRBV10-3 and J usage is TRBJ2-3; D may be TRBD2 (6 bases). Germline V CDR1 and CDR2: ENHRY, SYGVKD. V lost 4 bases and J lost 3, with 8 bases in between. This CDR3 is built from 13 residues. The CDR3 loop reads CAISGGVTDTQYF. Written as DNA, the CDR3 is TGTGCCATCAGTGGCGGGGTAACAGATACGCAGTATTTT.

The V gene is TRBV12-5, the J gene TRBJ2-1, with 7 bases identical to TRBD2. Per germline, CDR1 LGHNT and CDR2 FRNRAP. The CDR3 covers 15 residues. Unmatched junction bases numbered 9, after V lost 8 bases and J lost 2 bases. In nucleotides, the CDR3 is TGTGCTAGTTCATGGGGGGGGTTAACCTACAATGAGCAGTTCTTC. Translating it yields CASSWGGLTYNEQFF.

In its sample, this clone was seen once. The chain carries TRBV5-1 and TRBJ1-2; TRBD1 matches at 9 bases. The CDR3 consists of 16 residues. Looked up from germline, CDR1 is SGHRS and CDR2 is YFSETQ. Unmatched junction bases numbered 10, after V lost 4 bases and J lost 3 bases. CDR3 amino acids: CASSGAQGARYYGYTF. CDR3 DNA sequence: TGCGCCAGCAGCGGAGCACAGGGGGCGCGGTACTATGGCTACACCTTC.

V gene TRBV5-6 combines with J gene TRBJ2-3, with 11 bases matching TRBD2. The CDR3 spans 16 residues. Trimming took 0 bases from V and 2 from J; bases not matched to a gene: 2. Germline values: CDR1 SGHDT, CDR2 YYEEEE. The CDR3: CASSLGLAGPTDTQYF. Here the CDR3 DNA reads TGTGCCAGCAGCTTGGGACTAGCGGGGCCCACAGATACGCAGTATTTT.

The chain joins TRBV5-4 to TRBJ2-2; tentative D call: TRBD2 (5 bases). The ends were cut back, 4 bases at V and 5 bases at J, with 9 bases in the middle. Looked up from germline, CDR1 is SGHNT and CDR2 is YYREEE (reference sequence). This CDR3 is built from 13 residues. For the CDR3, the DNA is TGTGCCAGCAGCAGGACGGGGACCGGGGAGCTGTTTTTT. Its translation is CASSRTGTGELFF. The whole variable domain, filled in from reference TRBV5-4 and TRBJ2-2, reads ETGVTQSPTHLIKTRGQQVTLRCSSQSGHNTVSWYQQALGQGPQFIFQYYREEENGRGNFPPRFSGLQFPNYSSELNVNALELDDSALYLCASSRTGTGELFFGEGSRLTVL.